The clone carrying this T cell receptor beta chain was observed a handful of times. Its antigen is undetermined. The CDR3 spans 14 residues. The germline V and J ends were trimmed by 1 base and 6 bases, with 16 bases remaining between them. Germline values: CDR1 GTSNPN, CDR2 SVGIG (reference sequence). The study reverse transcribed the entire isolated RNA, so it sequenced expressed TCRB transcripts. Naive, central memory and regulatory T cell samples averaged about 3.57 million immunoSEQ reads each. TCRdb keeps only in-frame clones here, not all; method: immunoSEQ multiplex PCR. Of roughly 240,000 clones in the sample, roughly 25% were seen once. The sample belongs to a study of beta chain features in type 1 diabetes. Broader study findings: VDJ junctions from type 1 diabetes patients carried fewer insertions and larger deletions. Within each of all four CD4+ subsets, Type 1 diabetes patients had TCRB CDR3s that were moderately but significantly shorter. Cells expressing TCR highly could be over-represented by cDNA sequencing.

Per donor, one heparinised blood draw averaged around 0.12 L. This TCR was sampled from a woman in her thirties with type 1 diabetes. The material sequenced was naive CD4+ T cells from blood. V gene TRBV30 combines with J gene TRBJ2-7; D is perhaps TRBD2 (5 bases). CDR3 in DNA: TGTGCCTGGAGTGGAGGGCGGTTGGATGGCGAGCAGTACTTC. It translates to CAWSGGRLDGEQYF.